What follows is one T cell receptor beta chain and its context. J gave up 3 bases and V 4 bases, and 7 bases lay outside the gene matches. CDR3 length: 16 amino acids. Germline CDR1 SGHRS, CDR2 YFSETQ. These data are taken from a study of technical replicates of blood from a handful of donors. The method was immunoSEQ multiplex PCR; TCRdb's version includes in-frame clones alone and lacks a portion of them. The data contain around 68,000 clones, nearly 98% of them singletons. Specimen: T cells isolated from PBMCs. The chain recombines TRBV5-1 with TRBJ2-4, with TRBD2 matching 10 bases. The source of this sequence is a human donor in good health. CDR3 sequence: CASSRIAGGFKNIQYF. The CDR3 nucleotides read TGCGCCAGCAGCCGAATAGCGGGAGGTTTCAAAAACATTCAGTACTTC.